Listed here are 20 T cell receptor beta chains from one sample, sequenced in a study of radiotherapy plus CTLA-4 blockade in lung cancer. Libraries were prepared by immunoSEQ multiplex PCR; TCRdb keeps only in-frame clonotypes and omits some of them. The data show roughly 54,000 clones, with 70% to 90% seen just once and approximately 5% held by the top ten. The sample here was peripheral blood, taken from a patient treated with radiotherapy plus ipilimumab. The origin of the receptors is a human donor with non-small cell lung cancer whose response to radiotherapy plus ipilimumab could not be evaluated.

The CDR3 spells CASSQQPIDYGYTF. CDR3 coding DNA: TGTGCCAGCAGCCAACAGCCAATTGACTATGGCTACACCTTC. The rearrangement joins TRBV5-5 to TRBJ1-2; no clear D gene. Germline CDR1 SGHKS, CDR2 YYEKEE (reference sequence). This CDR3 contains 14 residues. The V and J ends lost 4 bases and 3 bases respectively, with 13 bases between them.

This clone was observed a handful of times. The chain uses TRBV6-5 and TRBJ1-2, with D perhaps TRBD1 (6 bases). Trimming stripped 0 bases from V and 6 bases from J, with 17 bases between. CDR1 is MNHEY and CDR2 is SVGAGI in the germline V gene. The CDR3 is made up of 16 amino acids. The CDR3 DNA is TGTGCCAGCAGTTACTCGATACACAGGGTGGGGAATGGCTACACCTTC. Its protein is CASSYSIHRVGNGYTF.

The rearrangement uses TRBV6-1 and TRBJ1-1; unclear D gene. Trimming removed 1 base at V and 0 bases at J, with 9 bases between. CDR3 length: 15 residues. Germline V gene sequence: CDR1 MNHNS, CDR2 SASEGT. For the CDR3, the DNA is TGTGCCAGCAGTGAAGTTAACAGCCTGAACACTGAAGCTTTCTTT. Protein sequence: CASSEVNSLNTEAFF.

The chain employs TRBV2 and TRBJ1-3, with D possibly matching TRBD1 (6 bases). The V end was cut by 7 bases, the J end by 0 bases, with 13 bases between. The CDR3 runs 15 residues. Germline CDR1 SNHLY, CDR2 FYNNEI. The CDR3 spells CASKSGVNSGNTIYF. CDR3 DNA: TGTGCCAGCAAGTCAGGGGTTAACTCTGGAAACACCATATATTTT.

The CDR3 loop is CASSSPQGASQYF. In DNA form, the CDR3 reads TGTGCCAGCAGTAGCCCGCAGGGGGCTTCGCAGTACTTC. V usage is TRBV6-1 and J usage is TRBJ2-7, with 8 bases matching TRBD1. Germline V lookup: CDR1 MNHNS, CDR2 SASEGT. The CDR3 consists of 13 residues. The V segment lost 5 bases and the J segment 9 bases; nucleotides outside the gene matches: 9.

This clone was detected once. V usage is TRBV28 and J usage is TRBJ1-2, with 11 bases that match TRBD1. The CDR3 spans 14 residues. CDR1 and CDR2 from the germline V gene are MDHEN and SYDVKM. Trimming removed 3 bases from V and 7 bases from J; junction bases left unmatched: 4. CDR3: CASSFRTGGGGYTF. The CDR3 DNA reads TGTGCCAGCAGTTTCCGGACAGGGGGCGGTGGCTACACCTTC.

The chain uses TRBV28 and TRBJ2-1; TRBD2 matches at 10 bases. The junction had 11 bases not matched to a gene; V was cut back by 7 bases and J by 8 bases. CDR1 is MDHEN, CDR2 SYDVKM, per germline. The CDR3 runs 15 residues. DNA of the CDR3: TGTGCCAGCATCCCTGGGGCTAGCGGGGGTCATGAGCAGTTCTTC. This gives the protein CASIPGASGGHEQFF. Full variable domain (outside the CDR3, taken from reference TRBV28 and TRBJ2-1): DVKVTQSSRYLVKRTGEKVFLECVQDMDHENMFWYRQDPGLGLRLIYFSYDVKMKEKGDIPEGYSVSREKKERFSLILESASTNQTSMYLCASIPGASGGHEQFFGPGTRLTVL.

The rearrangement joins TRBV30 to TRBJ1-4; D might be TRBD1 (5 bases). With 2 bases removed from V and 0 bases from J, the gap between germline ends came to 13 bases. The CDR3 consists of 16 residues. Germline V gene lookup returns CDR1 GTSNPN and CDR2 SVGIG (reference sequence). For the CDR3, the DNA is TGTGCCTGGAGTCCCACAGGTGGTGCAACTAATGAAAAACTGTTTTTT. This encodes CAWSPTGGATNEKLFF.

This clone was detected a few times. The rearrangement uses TRBV28 and TRBJ2-7, with D unresolved. V was pared by 3 bases and J by 3 bases, with 9 bases between. Germline loops: CDR1 MDHEN, CDR2 SYDVKM. This CDR3 spans 13 amino acids. The CDR3 sequence: CASSFRGSYEQYF. CDR3 DNA: TGTGCCAGCAGTTTTAGAGGTAGCTACGAGCAGTACTTC.

The genes are TRBV6-1 and TRBJ1-5, with no clear D. V gave up 7 bases and J gave up 7 bases, with 14 bases separating them. Germline lookup yields CDR1 MNHNS and CDR2 SASEGT. This CDR3 has 13 residues. Written as DNA, the CDR3 is TGTGCCAGCAATAATCGAGGGAACCAGCCCCAGCATTTT. Its translation is CASNNRGNQPQHF.

The rearrangement links TRBV2 to TRBJ2-5; weak D call: TRBD1 (5 bases). The CDR3 has 13 amino acids. Germline CDR1 reads SNHLY; CDR2 reads FYNNEI. V was clipped by 8 bases and J by 1 base, with 11 bases between them. The CDR3 region has the DNA TGTGCCAGCCGGCAGGGAAGCCAAGAGACCCAGTACTTC. Its protein is CASRQGSQETQYF.

The chain recombines TRBV28 with TRBJ2-3; the D gene is possibly TRBD2 (6 bases). This CDR3 region has 14 residues. Germline-derived CDR1 and CDR2 are MDHEN and SYDVKM. Between the trimmed V and J ends, which lost 3 bases and 2 bases, there was a span of 9 bases. DNA of the CDR3: TGTGCCAGCAGTTTTGGAGGGGTCACAGATACGCAGTATTTT. This sequence encodes CASSFGGVTDTQYF.

The rearrangement joins TRBV28 to TRBJ1-2, with a tentative D call TRBD1 (5 bases). Per germline, CDR1 MDHEN and CDR2 SYDVKM. The CDR3 length is 14 residues. The V and J ends lost 1 base and 8 bases respectively, with 14 bases between them. The CDR3 DNA is TGTGCCAGCAGTTTATTGGGCCAGGGCTACGGCTACACCTTC. It yields the protein CASSLLGQGYGYTF.

This chain connects TRBV5-4 to TRBJ2-7; possible D gene TRBD2, 5 bases. Looked up from germline, CDR1 is SGHNT and CDR2 is YYREEE (reference sequence). The V and J ends lost 5 bases and 3 bases respectively, with 9 bases between them. CDR3 length: 12 residues. The CDR3 coding sequence is TGTGCCAGCAGAAGAGAGGGCTACGAGCAGTACTTC. It yields the protein CASRREGYEQYF.

This chain uses TRBV5-1 with TRBJ2-2; 9 positions agree with TRBD1. The V and J ends lost 3 bases and 4 bases, in that order; junction bases with no gene match: 7. Germline CDR1 SGHRS, CDR2 YFSETQ. The CDR3 spans 16 residues. The CDR3 DNA reads TGCGCCAGCAGCTCAACAGGGGGCGCGGCCACCGGGGAGCTGTTTTTT. Amino acids: CASSSTGGAATGELFF.

The chain combines TRBV19 with TRBJ1-2; 8 nucleotides match TRBD1. With V trimmed by 5 bases and J by 7 bases, 9 bases remained unmatched. The germline CDR1 and CDR2 sequences are LNHDA and SQIVND (reference sequence). There are 14 residues in the CDR3. In DNA form, the CDR3 reads TGTGCCAGTAGTTCGGACAGGGCAGGGTCTGGCTACACCTTC. This sequence encodes CASSSDRAGSGYTF.

V gene TRBV7-2 combines with J gene TRBJ2-1; TRBD1 aligns across 11 bases. The CDR3 runs to 15 residues. J was trimmed by 8 bases and V by 5 bases; bases with no gene match: 8. The germline V gene has CDR1 SGHTA and CDR2 FQGNSA. The CDR3 sequence is CASSATDRGRDEQFF. DNA for the CDR3: TGTGCCAGCAGCGCCACGGACAGGGGGCGCGATGAGCAGTTCTTC. The full variable domain, completed using reference TRBV7-2 and TRBJ2-1, is GAGVSQSPSNKVTEKGKDVELRCDPISGHTALYWYRQSLGQGLEFLIYFQGNSAPDKSGLPSDRFSAERTGGSVSTLTIQRTQQEDSAVYLCASSATDRGRDEQFFGPGTRLTVL.

The chain carries TRBV7-3 and TRBJ2-3; TRBD2 matches at 12 bases. V lost 5 bases, J lost 3 bases, and 6 bases stayed unmatched. The CDR3 has 16 amino acids. Germline values: CDR1 SGHTA, CDR2 FQGTGA. CDR3 DNA sequence: TGTGCCAGCAGCCTGAGACTAGCGGGAGCAACAGATACGCAGTATTTT. Translation gives CASSLRLAGATDTQYF.

The CDR3 nucleotides are TGTGCCAGCTTGCGGAAGGTATACAGCAATCAGCCCCAGCATTTT. Translated: CASLRKVYSNQPQHF. The chain carries TRBV21-1 and TRBJ1-5. TRBV21-1 is classified as a pseudogene. CDR3 size: 15 residues.

The chain has TRBV6-5 and TRBJ1-2; 7 bases fit TRBD1. V lost 3 bases and J lost 4; bases outside the gene matches: 2. From germline, CDR1 is MNHEY and CDR2 SVGAGI. The CDR3 runs to 13 residues. As DNA, the CDR3 is TGTGCCAGCAGTTATAGGGGGCTCTATGGCTACACCTTC. Translated: CASSYRGLYGYTF.